A single sample is the source of the 23 T cell receptor beta chains below, sequenced in a study of T cells after yellow fever vaccination. TCRdb passed the 5' RACE reads through MiXCR, listing each CDR3 protein once. The data contain some 300,000 distinct CDR3 sequences, roughly 8.3% of them singletons. Sequences were derived from PBMCs, sampled roughly 45 days after the first yellow fever vaccination. The receptors were sampled from a young man who received the YFV17D yellow fever vaccine.

This chain uses TRBV20-1 with TRBJ1-1; D may be TRBD1 (5 bases). The germline V and J ends were trimmed by 0 bases and 3 bases, with 26 bases remaining between them. Germline V gives CDR1 DFQATT, CDR2 SNEGSKA (reference sequence). CDR3 length equals 19 residues. The CDR3 sequence: CSARERYRGLRDFYTEAFF. For the CDR3, the DNA is TGCAGTGCTAGAGAAAGGTACCGAGGTCTCCGGGACTTTTACACTGAAGCTTTCTTT.

The chain uses TRBV7-6 and TRBJ2-1; 11 bases fit TRBD2. CDR1 and CDR2 (germline): SGHVS, FNYEAQ. V shed 8 bases and J 9 bases; nucleotides not matched to a gene: 6. The CDR3 has 13 residues. The CDR3 protein is CASVAGGQLEQFF. DNA of the CDR3: TGTGCCAGCGTAGCGGGGGGGCAGCTTGAGCAGTTCTTC.

This chain uses TRBV9 with TRBJ2-3; a possible D gene is TRBD2 (6 bases). The CDR3 spans 15 residues. Germline V gives CDR1 SGDLS, CDR2 YYNGEE. V was shortened by 3 bases and J by 4 bases, with 15 bases between the two germline ends. The CDR3 DNA is TGTGCCAGCAGCGCACAAGGAGGGTTAGCAGATACGCAGTATTTT. It yields the protein CASSAQGGLADTQYF.

This clonotype was seen only a few times. V is TRBV7-8 and J is TRBJ2-3; 8 positions match TRBD1. CDR3 length: 17 residues. In germline, CDR1 is SGHVS, CDR2 FQNEAQ. Germline trimming cut 7 bases from V and 0 bases from J; bases unmatched to any gene: 12. CDR3 sequence: CASTQLRGTGSTDTQYF. The CDR3 region has the DNA TGTGCCAGCACCCAATTACGGGGGACAGGAAGCACAGATACGCAGTATTTT.

V and J are TRBV29-1 and TRBJ1-5, with a weak D call TRBD1 (5 bases). Germline V lookup: CDR1 SQVTM, CDR2 ANQGSEA. This CDR3 is built from 15 residues. The V end lost 6 bases, the J end lost 1 base, and 16 bases lay between the germline ends. CDR3 sequence reads: CSVSNFRESNQPQHF. As DNA, the CDR3 is TGCAGCGTAAGCAATTTCAGGGAAAGCAATCAGCCCCAGCATTTT.

There are many counts of this clonotype. The CDR3 spells CASRSSGGTDTQYF. In DNA, the CDR3 is TGCGCCAGCAGGTCTAGCGGGGGCACAGATACGCAGTATTTT. The J gene is TRBJ2-3, the V gene TRBV4-3, with 9 nucleotides matching TRBD2. J was trimmed by 1 base and V by 6 bases; bases with no gene match: 2. Per the germline V gene, CDR1 is LGHNA and CDR2 is YSLEER. The CDR3 is made up of 14 amino acids.

This clonotype was recorded a few times. This chain uses TRBV7-9 with TRBJ1-1; the D gene is possibly TRBD1 (6 bases). The V and J ends lost 5 bases and 11 bases respectively, with 12 bases between them. Germline V gives CDR1 SEHNR, CDR2 FQNEAQ (reference sequence). The CDR3 extends over 11 amino acids. The DNA of the CDR3 is TGTGCCAGCAGCATAAAGGGGGGGGCTTTCTTT. Residues: CASSIKGGAFF. The full variable domain, completed using reference TRBV7-9 and TRBJ1-1, is DTGVSQNPRHKITKRGQNVTFRCDPISEHNRLYWYRQTLGQGPEFLTYFQNEAQLEKSRLLSDRFSAERPKGSFSTLEIQRTEQGDSAMYLCASSIKGGAFFGQGTRLTVV.

This clonotype was seen a handful of times. The chain joins TRBV20-1 to TRBJ2-1; possibly TRBD2 for D (7 bases). Germline values: CDR1 DFQATT, CDR2 SNEGSKA (reference sequence). CDR3 length: 15 amino acids. With 3 bases removed from V and 6 bases from J, the gap between germline ends came to 18 bases. The CDR3 nucleotides are TGCAGTGCTAGGAAAACGGGGGGCCTCATCAATGAGCAGTTCTTC. Translated: CSARKTGGLINEQFF.

This clonotype came up a few times. The chain links TRBV7-9 to TRBJ1-2; D not certain. From germline, CDR1 is SEHNR and CDR2 FQNEAQ (reference sequence). This CDR3 spans 13 amino acids. V was clipped by 7 bases and J by 6 bases, with 15 bases between them. CDR3 in DNA: TGTGCCAGCAACCTTATCGACCGTGATGGCTACACCTTC. Translation gives CASNLIDRDGYTF.

In this sample, this clonotype turned up a few times. The chain recombines TRBV29-1 with TRBJ2-7, with a tentative D call TRBD2 (6 bases). Germline assignment: CDR1 SQVTM and CDR2 ANQGSEA. V lost 3 bases and J 1 base, leaving 13 bases between the germline ends. The CDR3 spans 14 residues. The CDR3 coding sequence is TGCAGCGTTGAGGCCCCCGGGAGTTCCTACGAGCAGTACTTC. As protein: CSVEAPGSSYEQYF.

This chain connects TRBV13 to TRBJ2-5, with 12 bases matching TRBD2. The CDR3 consists of 17 residues. CDR1 is PRHDT, CDR2 FYEKMQ, per germline (reference sequence). V was pared by 6 bases and J by 2 bases, with 10 bases of the junction left unmatched. CDR3 in amino acids: CASSFAAGLAGQETQYF. CDR3 nucleotides: TGTGCCAGCAGTTTCGCAGCGGGACTAGCGGGTCAAGAGACCCAGTACTTC.

The genes are TRBV10-3 and TRBJ2-1; 11 bases align to TRBD2. Germline lookup yields CDR1 ENHRY and CDR2 SYGVKD. There are 15 residues in the CDR3. Trimming cost V 11 bases and J 2 bases; bases outside gene matches: 8. The CDR3 loop reads CAVLAGGPPYNEQFF. CDR3 DNA: TGTGCCGTCCTAGCGGGGGGCCCCCCCTACAATGAGCAGTTCTTC.

V and J are TRBV6-2 or TRBV6-3 and TRBJ2-3, with TRBD1 matching 10 bases. CDR3 length: 19 residues. Trimming took 3 bases from V and 6 from J; bases not matched to a gene: 18. Germline CDR1 MNHEY, CDR2 SVGEGT. This CDR3 is CASSYGRPGQGIGYDTQYF. CDR3 in DNA: TGTGCCAGCAGTTATGGTCGCCCGGGACAGGGGATCGGGTACGATACGCAGTATTTT.

The chain combines TRBV5-1 with TRBJ2-6; no reliable D call. CDR1 and CDR2 from the germline V gene are SGHRS and YFSETQ. This CDR3 contains 15 residues. V lost 4 bases and J lost 2, with 10 bases in between. The DNA for the CDR3 is TGCGCCAGCAGCCCATTCGCCCCTGGGGCCAACGTCCTGACTTTC. Translating it yields CASSPFAPGANVLTF.

This clonotype was counted between two and nine times. The J gene is TRBJ1-3, the V gene TRBV6-2 or TRBV6-3, with 7 bases fitting TRBD1. CDR3 length: 17 residues. Germline values: CDR1 MNHEY, CDR2 SVGEGT. V shed 5 bases, J shed 0 bases, and the junction held 10 bases outside the gene matches. This CDR3 is CASSGQDLLVSGNTIYF. In DNA, the CDR3 is TGTGCCAGCAGTGGACAGGACCTTCTCGTCTCTGGAAACACCATATATTTT.

The gene calls are TRBV6-5 and TRBJ1-1; TRBD1 is a possible D gene (5 bases). The ends were cut back, 0 bases at V and 5 bases at J, with 13 bases in the middle. The CDR3 has 15 amino acids. Germline V gene lookup returns CDR1 MNHEY and CDR2 SVGAGI. CDR3 amino acids: CASSYSPLPGTEAFF. The DNA of the CDR3 is TGTGCCAGCAGTTACTCTCCCCTACCAGGGACTGAAGCTTTCTTT.

This sequence joins TRBV5-1 and TRBJ2-2; no clear D gene. The germline V and J ends were trimmed by 1 base and 3 bases, with 4 bases remaining between them. This CDR3 comprises 13 residues. Germline-derived CDR1 and CDR2 are SGHRS and YFSETQ. CDR3 sequence reads: CASSLLHTGELFF. The DNA for the CDR3 is TGCGCCAGCAGCTTGCTCCACACCGGGGAGCTGTTTTTT.

The sample holds a few counts of this clonotype. The rearrangement joins TRBV9 to TRBJ2-2, with 10 bases identical to TRBD2. Per germline, CDR1 SGDLS and CDR2 YYNGEE. The CDR3 sequence is 16 residues long. The junction had 3 bases not matched to a gene; V was cut back by 2 bases and J by 2 bases. The CDR3 DNA reads as TGTGCCAGCAGCGTCCTAGCGGGGGAAAACACCGGGGAGCTGTTTTTT. Residues: CASSVLAGENTGELFF.

In its sample, this clonotype was seen a few times. This rearrangement joins TRBV21-1 to TRBJ2-7. TRBV21-1 is recorded as a pseudogene. This CDR3 contains 10 residues. The CDR3 loop is CASSTYEQYF. The CDR3 nucleotides are TGTGCCAGCAGCACCTACGAGCAGTACTTC.

This clonotype was seen a handful of times. The rearrangement links TRBV5-1 to TRBJ2-1; TRBD2 agrees at 12 bases. Germline V gene data show CDR1 as SGHRS and CDR2 as YFSETQ. The CDR3 covers 14 residues. With V trimmed by 0 bases and J by 9 bases, 1 base remained unmatched. CDR3 sequence reads: CASSLGLAGVEQFF. CDR3 DNA sequence: TGCGCCAGCAGCTTGGGACTAGCGGGGGTTGAGCAGTTCTTC.

The CDR3, as DNA: TGTGCCAGCAGTGAATATGGCGGGACAGTCAATTCACCCCTCCACTTT. Translation gives CASSEYGGTVNSPLHF. The chain combines TRBV25-1 with TRBJ1-6; 7 bases are a match to TRBD1. Germline CDR1 and CDR2: MGHDK and SYGVNS. The CDR3 is 16 residues long. The junction had 6 bases not matched to a gene; V was cut back by 0 bases and J by 7 bases.

The table lists this clonotype with a few counts. This sequence joins TRBV5-1 and TRBJ2-3; D gene unclear. CDR1 SGHRS and CDR2 YFSETQ come from the germline V gene. This CDR3 is built from 15 residues. The V and J ends lost 6 bases and 3 bases respectively, with 17 bases between them. The CDR3 sequence is CASITDGQTTDTQYF. The CDR3 DNA follows: TGCGCCAGCATCACCGATGGGCAGACAACAGATACGCAGTATTTT.

This clonotype was observed a handful of times. The V call is TRBV4-2, the J call TRBJ2-7, with a possible D match to TRBD1 (6 bases). The CDR3 is made up of 14 amino acids. Trimming took off 3 bases at V and 3 bases at J, with 12 bases between the two ends. In germline, CDR1 is LGHNA, CDR2 YNFKEQ. For the CDR3, the DNA is TGTGCCAGCAGCCAGGGAACAGGGCTCTACGAGCAGTACTTC. It translates to CASSQGTGLYEQYF.